Listed here are 21 T cell receptor beta chains from one sample, sequenced in a study of tissue T cells after allogeneic stem cell transplantation. Specified time point: mouse harvest day 7 after allogeneic transplant. Each mouse received 10^7 T-cell-depleted marrow cells plus 10^6 splenic CD5+ T cells by tail vein. Method: immunoSEQ multiplex PCR; TCRdb's copy keeps in-frame clones and lacks some. The sample includes under 8,000 clones, just under 50% of them seen just once. Input material: lymph node tissue. The receptors shown here come from a female BALB/c mouse given C57BL/6 T cells with graft-versus-host disease after an allogeneic hematopoietic cell transplant.

By share, this clone ranks as medium-sized. The gene names given are mouse names. With the read ending 1 residue before the CDR3 end, the germline J gene is used to fill in that end. The genes are TRBV13-1 and TRBJ1-3; no clear D. Germline lookup yields CDR1 NSHNY and CDR2 SYGAGN. V was clipped by 7 bases and J by 4 bases, with 6 bases between them. This CDR3 is 11 amino acids long. CDR3 DNA, as far as it was read: TGTGCCAGCGTGGGGGGAAATACGCTCTAT. This codes for CASVGGNTLY. The entire CDR3 protein reads CASVGGNTLYF.

This clone counts as medium-sized. Genes here carry mouse names. The read halts 1 residue ahead of the CDR3 end, with the missing end drawn from the germline J gene. This chain links TRBV1 with TRBJ1-1; 11 bases agree with TRBD1. J lost 11 bases, V lost 0 bases, and 8 bases had no gene match. The CDR3 has 15 amino acids. Germline CDR1 is NSQYPW and CDR2 is LRSPGD (reference sequence). The CDR3 spells CTCSADKDRGLRVFF. CDR3 DNA (partial): TGCACCTGCAGTGCAGATAAGGACAGGGGGCTGAGGGTCTTC.

Comment on this clone: The genes are named according to mouse. Read coverage stops 1 residue before the CDR3 terminus; the germline J gene supplies the remainder. The J gene is TRBJ2-7, the V gene TRBV15; TRBD2 aligns across 10 bases. Unmatched junction bases numbered 3, after V lost 6 bases and J lost 4 bases. In germline, CDR1 is SGHND, CDR2 FRSKSL. There are 13 residues in the CDR3. This CDR3 is CASSPTGGYEQYF. Incomplete CDR3 DNA: TGTGCCAGCAGCCCGACTGGGGGGTATGAACAGTAC.

Regarding this clone: Gene labels here are mouse ones. The read comes to an end 1 residue before the CDR3 does, leaving the germline J gene to fill in the end. The J gene is TRBJ2-5, the V gene TRBV12-2; D may correspond to TRBD1 or TRBD2 (6 bases each). Trimming shortened V by 0 bases and J by 3 bases, and 12 bases separated the two germline ends. The CDR3 sequence is 15 residues long. CDR1 is SGHLS, CDR2 HYDKME, per germline. CDR3 DNA (partial): TGTGCCAGCTCTCTCGTGGGGGCGAGTCAAGACACCCAGTAC. Amino acids: CASSLVGASQDTQY. The CDR3 in its entirety is CASSLVGASQDTQYF.

In regard to this clone: Genes and germline come from the mouse. The read ends 1 residue early relative to the CDR3; the germline J gene fills the gap. This chain links TRBV13-2 with TRBJ2-5; 10 nucleotides match TRBD2. Germline CDR1 and CDR2: NNHNN and SYGAGS (reference sequence). V lost 0 bases to trimming and J lost 6 bases; unmatched junction nucleotides: 7. The CDR3 spans 16 residues. This CDR3 reads CASGDAPTGGRDTQYF. CDR3 bases read: TGTGCCAGCGGTGATGCCCCGACTGGGGGGCGCGACACCCAGTAC.

This clone is termed medium-sized (0.01 to 0.1%). Gene names are the mouse ones. The read is 1 residue too short to cover the CDR3 end, so that end is filled in from the germline J gene. The chain carries TRBV16 and TRBJ2-7; 10 bases fit TRBD2. Looked up from germline, CDR1 is SGHSA and CDR2 is FRNQAP. After removal of 8 bases from V and 2 bases from J, the junction contained 3 bases not matched to a gene. CDR3 length equals 13 residues. This CDR3 reads CASSDWGTYEQYF. The covered CDR3 bases are TGTGCAAGCTCGGACTGGGGGACCTATGAACAGTAC. Based on the CDR3 plus reference TRBV16 and TRBJ2-7, the full variable domain is NAGVIQTPRHKVTGKGQEATLWCEPISGHSAVFWYRQTIVQGLEFLTYFRNQAPIDDSGMPKERFSAQMPNQSHSTLKIQSTQPQDSAVYLCASSDWGTYEQYFGPGTRLTVL.

For this clone: Germline and genes here are mouse. Coverage ceases 1 residue before the CDR3 finishes, and the germline J gene fills in the end. The chain couples TRBV3 to TRBJ2-1, with TRBD2 identical over 14 bases. The V segment lost 1 base and the J segment 6 bases; nucleotides outside the gene matches: 2. The CDR3 extends over 16 amino acids. In germline, CDR1 is SNHLY, CDR2 FYNGKV (reference sequence). The DNA read from the CDR3 is TGTGCCAGCAGCTTAGTGGGACTGGGGGGGCGTGCTGAGCAGTTC. This gives the protein CASSLVGLGGRAEQF. The entire CDR3 protein reads CASSLVGLGGRAEQFF.

As regards this clone: Gene names and germline refer to mouse. The CDR3 protein is CASSLGDANTEVFF. The covered CDR3 bases are TGTGCCAGCAGTCTGGGGGATGCAAACACAGAAGTCTTC. The chain couples TRBV24 to TRBJ1-1; D is ambiguous. The sequence runs out 1 residue before the end of the CDR3; the remainder is reconstructed from the germline J gene. CDR1 and CDR2 (germline): KGHTA, FRNEEI. The CDR3 is 14 residues long. V gave up 2 bases and J gave up 0 bases, with 7 bases separating them.

Comment on this clone: Gene names refer to mouse genes. The CDR3 region is CASSLGAGGLDTQYF. The sequenced part of the CDR3 DNA is TGTGCAAGCAGCTTAGGGGCTGGGGGGCTAGACACCCAGTAC. The V call is TRBV16, the J call TRBJ2-5, with TRBD2 identical over 8 bases. The read is 1 residue too short to cover the CDR3 end, so that end is filled in from the germline J gene. J lost 5 bases, V lost 1 base, and 5 bases had no gene match. The germline V gene has CDR1 SGHSA and CDR2 FRNQAP. The CDR3 totals 15 residues.

In regard to this clone: Gene names and germline match the mouse. The CDR3 loop is CASSQGLGGYEQYF. The part of the CDR3 DNA that was read is TGTGCCAGCTCTCAGGGACTGGGGGGGTATGAACAGTAC. The J gene is TRBJ2-7, the V gene TRBV12-1, with TRBD2 identical over 13 bases. From the germline J gene comes the end of the CDR3, since the read stops 1 residue before it. From germline, CDR1 is SGHSN and CDR2 HYEKVE. The length of the CDR3 is 14 residues. With 2 bases clipped from V and 4 bases from J, the junction kept 1 base outside the gene matches.

To note about this clone: Mouse names are used for the genes. The read terminates 1 residue before the CDR3 end, so the remaining end is supplied by the germline J gene. This chain uses TRBV16 with TRBJ1-2; D call uncertain. The V end lost 4 bases, the J end lost 0 bases, and 6 bases lay between the germline ends. Germline values: CDR1 SGHSA, CDR2 FRNQAP. The CDR3 covers 13 residues. CDR3 DNA (partial): TGTGCAAGCAGCTCTACAGCAAACTCCGACTACACC. The encoded protein is CASSSTANSDYT. From start to end, the CDR3 is CASSSTANSDYTF.

Remarks on this clone: These gene names are mouse names. Read coverage stops 1 residue before the CDR3 terminus; the germline J gene supplies the remainder. J is TRBJ2-2 and V is TRBV20; 10 bases map to TRBD2. After removal of 0 bases from V and 4 bases from J, the junction contained 2 bases not matched to a gene. This CDR3 contains 15 residues. In germline, CDR1 is GFQATS, CDR2 STVNSAI. This CDR3 is CGARDWGGSTGQLYF. The DNA read from the CDR3 is TGTGGTGCTAGGGACTGGGGGGGCTCCACCGGGCAGCTCTAC.

As concerns this clone: The germline and genes are mouse ones. Sequencing ends 1 residue short of the CDR3 end; the germline J gene provides the rest. The identical CDR3 is also encoded by other nucleotide sequences in the sample. The chain has TRBV19 and TRBJ2-4, with D maybe TRBD1 (6 bases). CDR1 is FNHDT and CDR2 is SITEND in the germline V gene (reference sequence). V lost 0 bases and J 3 bases, leaving 8 bases between the germline ends. This CDR3 is 14 amino acids long. The CDR3 spells CASSIGGQQNTLYF. The part of the CDR3 DNA that was read is TGTGCCAGCAGTATAGGGGGACAACAAAACACCTTGTAC.

About this clone itself: Genes here carry mouse names. Read coverage stops 1 residue before the CDR3 terminus; the germline J gene supplies the remainder. The chain recombines TRBV13-2 with TRBJ2-2; D call uncertain. Germline V gene data show CDR1 as NNHNN and CDR2 as SYGAGS (reference sequence). V was cut by 2 bases and J by 2 bases, with 7 bases left in between. This CDR3 contains 14 residues. Partial CDR3 DNA: TGTGCCAGCGGTGACGGGGTTAACACCGGGCAGCTCTAC. This translates into CASGDGVNTGQLY. The whole CDR3 protein reads CASGDGVNTGQLYF.

This clone has just one count. Each gene name is a mouse one. This chain's CDR3 is CASSRPGGYAEQFF. The DNA read from the CDR3 is TGTGCCAGCAGCCGTCCAGGGGGATATGCTGAGCAGTTC. J is TRBJ2-1 and V is TRBV26; 7 bases align to TRBD1. The read stops 1 residue short of the end of the CDR3; the missing end is completed from the germline J gene. Germline CDR1 and CDR2: KGHPV and FQNQEV (reference sequence). The CDR3 is 14 residues long. With V trimmed by 6 bases and J by 4 bases, 6 bases remained unmatched.

A word on this clone: Here the gene names and germline are mouse. Read coverage stops 1 residue before the CDR3 terminus; the germline J gene supplies the remainder. The chain links TRBV15 to TRBJ1-1; 9 bases match TRBD1. Germline loops: CDR1 SGHND, CDR2 FRSKSL. Trimming at V came to 5 bases and at J to 0 bases, leaving 1 base not matched to a gene. The CDR3 is 14 amino acids. The CDR3 loop reads CASSRQGANTEVFF. Partial CDR3 DNA: TGTGCCAGCAGTCGACAGGGGGCAAACACAGAAGTCTTC.

Of note for this clone: Mouse gene names and germline throughout. The read ends 1 residue early relative to the CDR3; the germline J gene fills the gap. V usage is TRBV1 and J usage is TRBJ1-1; D may be TRBD1 (6 bases). The CDR3 has 15 residues. The germline gives CDR1 NSQYPW, CDR2 LRSPGD (reference sequence). V was shortened by 1 base and J by 0 bases, with 9 bases between the two germline ends. The CDR3 DNA, read in part, is TGCACCTGCAGTGCAGGACAGGCCCCAAACACAGAAGTCTTC. It codes for CTCSAGQAPNTEVF. The full CDR3 is CTCSAGQAPNTEVFF. Together with reference TRBV1 and TRBJ1-1, the CDR3 gives the full variable domain: VTLLEQNPRWRLVPRGQAVNLRCILKNSQYPWMSWYQQDLQKQLQWLFTLRSPGDKEVKSLPGADYLATRVTDTELRLQVANMSQGRTLYCTCSAGQAPNTEVFFGKGTRLTVV.

Worth noting for this clone: The listed genes are named as in mouse. The sequenced part of the CDR3 DNA is TGTGCCAGCAGTATAACAGGAGCAAACTCCGACTACACC. This codes for CASSITGANSDYT. The complete CDR3 sequence is CASSITGANSDYTF. The chain couples TRBV19 to TRBJ1-2; D is perhaps TRBD1 (5 bases). The missing CDR3 end, 1 residue past where the read stops, is filled in from the germline J gene. V lost 1 base and J 0 bases, leaving 7 bases between the germline ends. From germline, CDR1 is FNHDT and CDR2 SITEND (reference sequence). This CDR3 contains 14 residues.

This clone was detected once. Germline and genes: mouse. The missing CDR3 end, 1 residue past where the read stops, is filled in from the germline J gene. The V call is TRBV16, the J call TRBJ1-1, with D perhaps matching TRBD1 (5 bases). Trimming shortened V by 5 bases and J by 2 bases, and 9 bases separated the two germline ends. The CDR3 runs to 13 residues. Germline V gives CDR1 SGHSA, CDR2 FRNQAP. The part of the CDR3 DNA that was read is TGTGCAAGCAGCATTGGACATAACACAGAAGTCTTC. This sequence encodes CASSIGHNTEVF. The full CDR3 sequence reads CASSIGHNTEVFF.

Remarks on this clone: All gene names here are mouse names. The read finishes 1 residue shy of the CDR3 end, and the germline J gene is used to complete it. The V call is TRBV3, the J call TRBJ2-7, with 12 bases identical to TRBD2. Unmatched junction bases numbered 3, after V lost 3 bases and J lost 6 bases. The CDR3 consists of 14 residues. The germline V gene encodes CDR1 SNHLY and CDR2 FYNGKV (reference sequence). CDR3: CASSFDWGGLEQYF. The DNA read from the CDR3 is TGTGCCAGCAGCTTCGACTGGGGGGGCCTTGAACAGTAC.

As regards this clone: These gene names are mouse names. The read ends 1 residue before the CDR3 terminus; that terminus is restored from the germline J gene. The gene calls are TRBV3 and TRBJ2-4; D not certain. Per the germline V gene, CDR1 is SNHLY and CDR2 is FYNGKV (reference sequence). Between the trimmed V and J ends, which lost 4 bases and 0 bases, there was a span of 2 bases. The CDR3 covers 12 residues. The sequenced CDR3 bases are TGTGCCAGCAGCTATAGTCAAAACACCTTGTAC. Protein: CASSYSQNTLY. The entire CDR3 reads CASSYSQNTLYF.